This TCR beta chain was sequenced in a study of OX40 agonist ivuxolimab in advanced cancers. Study background: Every 2 weeks, patients received ivuxolimab intravenously, dosed at 0.01 to 10 mg/kg. Three patients had partial responses: one hepatocellular carcinoma, two cutaneous melanoma.

Generated by immunoSEQ multiplex PCR, the TCRdb table keeps only in-frame clones and is missing some. This sample carries 73,000 or so clones, roughly 90% of them seen once, and the ten largest clones take more than 8.5%. Study-wide findings and caveats: Specificity for antigen went undetermined in the expanded peripheral T cells.

Concerning this clone: Its antigen is not identified.

CDR1 and CDR2 (germline): PRHDT, FYEKMQ (reference sequence). Trimming took 5 bases from V and 7 from J, leaving 15 bases between them. CDR3 length equals 13 residues. This chain joins TRBV13 and TRBJ2-7; perhaps TRBD2 as D (5 bases). The TCR comes from an adult with an advanced solid tumor such as melanoma, head and neck, liver or kidney cancer. The specimen comprised CD4+ or CD8+ T cells sorted from blood, sampled in a trial of the OX40 agonist ivuxolimab. The CDR3, as DNA: TGTGCCAGCAGCCCCCGGAGGACTGCGGAGCAGTACTTC. It encodes CASSPRRTAEQYF.